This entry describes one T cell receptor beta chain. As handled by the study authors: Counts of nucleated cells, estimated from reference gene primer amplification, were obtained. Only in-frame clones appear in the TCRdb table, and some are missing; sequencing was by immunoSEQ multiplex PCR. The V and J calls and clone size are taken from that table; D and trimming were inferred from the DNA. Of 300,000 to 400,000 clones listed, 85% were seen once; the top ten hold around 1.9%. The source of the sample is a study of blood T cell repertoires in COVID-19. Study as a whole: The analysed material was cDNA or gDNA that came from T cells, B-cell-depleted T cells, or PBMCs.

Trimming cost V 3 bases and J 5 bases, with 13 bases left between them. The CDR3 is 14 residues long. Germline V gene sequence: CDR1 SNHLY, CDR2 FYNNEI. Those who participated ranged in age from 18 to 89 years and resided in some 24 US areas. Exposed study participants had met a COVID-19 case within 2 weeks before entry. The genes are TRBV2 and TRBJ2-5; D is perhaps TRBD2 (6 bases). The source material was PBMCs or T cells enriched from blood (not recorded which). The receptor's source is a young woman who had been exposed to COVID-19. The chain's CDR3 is CASSEVGSGETQYF. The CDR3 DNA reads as TGTGCCAGCAGTGAGGTGGGAAGCGGGGAGACCCAGTACTTC.